One and the same sample provided the 6 T cell receptor beta chains below, sequenced in a study of blood T cell repertoires in COVID-19. Method: immunoSEQ multiplex PCR; TCRdb's copy keeps in-frame clones and lacks some. The table shows 15,000 to 20,000 clones, with 70% to 85% occurring only once. What was sequenced was peripheral blood. The receptors were gathered from a human donor in a cohort sampled during active COVID-19.

The chain combines TRBV28 with TRBJ2-1; D gene ambiguous. CDR3 length: 17 amino acids. The V and J ends lost 5 bases and 4 bases respectively, with 21 bases between them. Germline V lookup: CDR1 MDHEN, CDR2 SYDVKM. The CDR3 region is CASSKHPDMNMYNEQFF. CDR3 in DNA: TGTGCCAGCAGTAAACACCCAGACATGAATATGTACAATGAGCAGTTCTTC. The variable domain in full, with the rest retrieved from reference TRBV28 and TRBJ2-1, is DVKVTQSSRYLVKRTGEKVFLECVQDMDHENMFWYRQDPGLGLRLIYFSYDVKMKEKGDIPEGYSVSREKKERFSLILESASTNQTSMYLCASSKHPDMNMYNEQFFGPGTRLTVL.

The V gene is TRBV28, the J gene TRBJ2-7; D is perhaps TRBD1 (6 bases). The ends were cut back, 7 bases at V and 0 bases at J, with 10 bases in the middle. The CDR3 has 13 residues. Germline CDR1 and CDR2: MDHEN and SYDVKM. The CDR3 loop is CASKAGASYEQYF. CDR3 nucleotide sequence: TGTGCCAGCAAAGCAGGGGCCTCCTACGAGCAGTACTTC.

The chain is built from TRBV19 and TRBJ2-5; a weak D match, TRBD2 (6 bases). The CDR3 runs to 13 residues. Trimming pared 6 bases from V and 3 bases from J, leaving 11 bases between. The V gene's germline CDR1 is LNHDA and CDR2 SQIVND (reference sequence). CDR3 nucleotide sequence: TGTGCCAGTAGGGGAGGCTTAAAAGAGACCCAGTACTTC. Protein: CASRGGLKETQYF.

The J gene is TRBJ2-7, the V gene TRBV10-1; D is possibly TRBD2 (6 bases). Germline CDR1 reads WNHNN; CDR2 reads SYGVQD (reference sequence). The CDR3 covers 16 residues. V shed 8 bases and J shed 0 bases, with 20 bases lying between them. Here the CDR3 DNA reads TGCGCCAGCTTACCTGCTTTAGCGGAAAGCTCCTACGAGCAGTACTTC. It codes for CASLPALAESSYEQYF.

The V call is TRBV27, the J call TRBJ2-1; D gene ambiguous. The germline CDR1 and CDR2 sequences are MNHEY and SMNVEV (reference sequence). This CDR3 contains 12 residues. The V end was cut by 3 bases, the J end by 9 bases, with 9 bases between. The chain's CDR3 is CASSFRNGEQFF. The CDR3 DNA reads as TGTGCCAGCAGTTTTCGTAACGGTGAGCAGTTCTTC.

The V and J genes are TRBV6-6 and TRBJ2-3; 10 bases are a match to TRBD2. Germline trimming cut 6 bases from V and 2 bases from J; bases unmatched to any gene: 5. This CDR3 has 15 residues. In germline, CDR1 is MNHNY, CDR2 SVGAGI (reference sequence). DNA of the CDR3: TGTGCCAGCAGACAAGGACTAGCGGACACAGATACGCAGTATTTT. This sequence encodes CASRQGLADTDTQYF.